Presented here are 20 T cell receptor beta chains from one specimen sequenced in a study of control samples from healthy donors and cancer patients. Profiled with immunoSEQ multiplex PCR; TCRdb holds only in-frame clones, not every one. The sample yields approximately 94,000 clones, roughly nine tenths seen once. Sequenced input: blood. Receptors originate from a woman aged 50 to 65 in good health.

This clone showed up just a few times. V is TRBV3-1 (or the pseudogene TRBV3-2) and J is TRBJ1-5, with D possibly TRBD1 on 6 matching bases. Deletions cut 6 bases from V and 0 bases from J, with 15 bases between. This CDR3 has 16 amino acids. Germline CDR1 LGHDT, CDR2 YNNKEL (reference sequence). As DNA, the CDR3 is TGTGCCAGCAGGCTTGGACAGCTTTATAGCAATCAGCCCCAGCATTTT. As protein: CASRLGQLYSNQPQHF.

V is TRBV12-3 or TRBV12-4 and J is TRBJ1-1; D unclear. The CDR3 has 11 residues. V shed 5 bases and J shed 8 bases, with 9 bases lying between them. The chain's CDR3 is CASSQTVEAFF. CDR3 nucleotides: TGTGCCAGCAGTCAAACGGTCGAAGCTTTCTTT.

The V gene is TRBV2, the J gene TRBJ2-1; 15 bases are shared with TRBD2. This CDR3 has 18 amino acids. The V and J ends lost 5 bases and 1 base, in that order; junction bases with no gene match: 6. From germline, CDR1 is SNHLY and CDR2 FYNNEI. The chain's CDR3 is CASSPGLAGGLSYNEQFF. DNA for the CDR3: TGTGCCAGCAGTCCGGGACTAGCGGGAGGCTTGTCCTACAATGAGCAGTTCTTC.

This chain joins TRBV19 and TRBJ1-2; D is unresolved. Germline V lookup: CDR1 LNHDA, CDR2 SQIVND (reference sequence). The germline V and J ends were trimmed by 10 bases and 8 bases, with 11 bases remaining between them. This CDR3 is 10 amino acids long. CDR3 DNA: TGTGCCACCGCAAGTCGCGGCTACACCTTC. As protein: CATASRGYTF.

V and J are TRBV18 and TRBJ2-5, with 11 bases matching TRBD2. V trimming: 8 bases; J trimming: 3 bases; junction bases outside the gene matches: 5. In germline, CDR1 is KGHSH, CDR2 LQKENI. The CDR3 contains 14 residues. As DNA, the CDR3 is TGTGCCAGCCAACCGGGACTAGCGGAAGAGACCCAGTACTTC. Residues: CASQPGLAEETQYF.

The chain couples TRBV30 to TRBJ2-2, with D unresolved. The CDR3 contains 13 residues. V was clipped by 1 base and J by 5 bases, with 8 bases between them. Germline V gene data show CDR1 as GTSNPN and CDR2 as SVGIG (reference sequence). The CDR3 coding sequence is TGTGCCTGGAGTGCACGTACGACCGGGGAGCTGTTTTTT. Its translation is CAWSARTTGELFF.

The rearrangement uses TRBV6-4 and TRBJ2-1, with D possibly matching TRBD1 (5 bases). CDR1 is MRHNA and CDR2 is SNTAGT in the germline V gene. CDR3 length: 14 residues. V lost 2 bases to trimming and J lost 8 bases, with 13 bases between them. This CDR3 reads CASSDGSGRHEQFF. Here the CDR3 DNA reads TGTGCCAGCAGTGACGGATCAGGGCGTCATGAGCAGTTCTTC.

The gene calls are TRBV27 and TRBJ2-3, with 10 positions matching TRBD2. With 3 bases clipped from V and 6 bases from J, the junction kept 6 bases outside the gene matches. This CDR3 spans 15 amino acids. In germline, CDR1 is MNHEY, CDR2 SMNVEV (reference sequence). CDR3 in amino acids: CASSLSGRAWDTQYF. CDR3 nucleotide sequence: TGTGCCAGCAGTTTGAGCGGGAGGGCCTGGGATACGCAGTATTTT.

In its sample, this clone was seen once. This rearrangement joins TRBV19 to TRBJ1-5; D is ambiguous. Germline CDR1 is LNHDA and CDR2 is SQIVND (reference sequence). The CDR3 runs 13 residues. V lost 10 bases to trimming and J lost 3 bases, with 13 bases between them. The CDR3 nucleotides read TGTGCCACCCGGACGAGTCCCAATCAGCCCCAGCATTTT. Amino acids: CATRTSPNQPQHF.

This clone has only one observation. The chain combines TRBV3-1 (or the pseudogene TRBV3-2) with TRBJ2-5; TRBD2 aligns across 8 bases. Per germline, CDR1 LGHDT and CDR2 YNNKEL (reference sequence). The V gene end was trimmed by 0 bases and the J gene end by 2 bases; junction bases not matched to a gene: 5. The CDR3 spans 16 residues. The CDR3 protein is CASSQDPTGGQETQYF. The CDR3 DNA sequence: TGTGCCAGCAGCCAAGATCCCACGGGAGGGCAAGAGACCCAGTACTTC.

The V call is TRBV6-5, the J call TRBJ2-5; TRBD2 matches at 8 bases. The CDR3 covers 16 residues. Germline lookup yields CDR1 MNHEY and CDR2 SVGAGI. The V segment lost 0 bases and the J segment 5 bases; nucleotides outside the gene matches: 8. The CDR3 nucleotides are TGTGCCAGCAGTTACTCGAGGGGACTAGGGAAGGAGACCCAGTACTTC. This gives the protein CASSYSRGLGKETQYF.

V usage is TRBV20-1 and J usage is TRBJ2-1; D is unclear. Trimming stripped 4 bases from V and 15 bases from J, with 13 bases between. The CDR3 consists of 10 residues. From germline, CDR1 is DFQATT and CDR2 SNEGSKA (reference sequence). DNA of the CDR3: TGCAGTGCTAAAGGTGAATCGATGTTCTTC. Its protein is CSAKGESMFF.

This clone is a singleton in its sample. The rearrangement joins TRBV14 to TRBJ1-1; the match to TRBD1 covers 7 bases. This CDR3 contains 15 residues. V dropped 1 base and J dropped 4; count of bases not matched to a gene: 6. Germline CDR1 SGHDN, CDR2 FVKESK. CDR3 nucleotide sequence: TGTGCCAGCAGCCAAGCGCTTAACAGGGGCACTGAAGCTTTCTTT. Its translation: CASSQALNRGTEAFF. The full variable domain, its missing parts supplied by reference TRBV14 and TRBJ1-1, is EAGVTQFPSHSVIEKGQTVTLRCDPISGHDNLYWYRRVMGKEIKFLLHFVKESKQDESGMPNNRFLAERTGGTYSTLKVQPAELEDSGVYFCASSQALNRGTEAFFGQGTRLTVV.

V usage is TRBV29-1 and J usage is TRBJ1-1, with 9 bases that match TRBD1. The CDR3 spans 14 residues. Germline-derived CDR1 and CDR2 are SQVTM and ANQGSEA. Germline trimming cut 7 bases from V and 3 bases from J; bases unmatched to any gene: 9. CDR3 residues: CSGWGTGLYTEAFF. The CDR3 region has the DNA TGCAGCGGCTGGGGGACAGGGTTATACACTGAAGCTTTCTTT.

J is TRBJ1-6 and V is TRBV9; D gene unclear. The germline gives CDR1 SGDLS, CDR2 YYNGEE. CDR3 length equals 15 residues. V was cut by 0 bases and J by 9 bases, with 13 bases left in between. As DNA, the CDR3 is TGTGCCAGCAGCGTAGGCGCTTTCTCCTCTTCACCCCTCCACTTT. It codes for CASSVGAFSSSPLHF.

This chain links TRBV7-3 with TRBJ2-3; 10 nucleotides line up with TRBD2. The CDR3 consists of 18 residues. V lost 0 bases and J lost 0; bases outside the gene matches: 6. Germline V CDR1 and CDR2: SGHTA, FQGTGA. DNA of the CDR3: TGTGCCAGCAGCTTAACGGGTCCGACTAGCGGGAGCACAGATACGCAGTATTTT. Its protein is CASSLTGPTSGSTDTQYF.

J is TRBJ1-6 and V is TRBV19, with D possibly being TRBD1 (6 bases). Between the trimmed V and J ends, which lost 10 bases and 0 bases, there was a span of 19 bases. This CDR3 spans 17 amino acids. CDR1 is LNHDA, CDR2 SQIVND, per germline (reference sequence). CDR3 DNA sequence: TGTGCCACGATGGGGCCAGGGGAAAGCTCCTATAATTCACCCCTCCACTTT. Translated, it gives CATMGPGESSYNSPLHF.

This clone was seen only a few times. This rearrangement joins TRBV7-9 to TRBJ2-5, with 8 bases aligning to TRBD1. Per germline, CDR1 SEHNR and CDR2 FQNEAQ (reference sequence). J gave up 4 bases and V 5 bases, and 9 bases lay outside the gene matches. This CDR3 has 15 amino acids. The DNA for the CDR3 is TGTGCCAGCAGCACCCAGGGGGCATTGGGAGAGACCCAGTACTTC. Encoded protein: CASSTQGALGETQYF. Complete variable domain (other parts from reference TRBV7-9 and TRBJ2-5): DTGVSQNPRHKITKRGQNVTFRCDPISEHNRLYWYRQTLGQGPEFLTYFQNEAQLEKSRLLSDRFSAERPKGSFSTLEIQRTEQGDSAMYLCASSTQGALGETQYFGPGTRLLVL.

The chain employs TRBV7-2 and TRBJ2-7, with a tentative D call TRBD2 (6 bases). The V gene's germline CDR1 is SGHTA and CDR2 FQGNSA. The CDR3 consists of 13 residues. Trimming took off 2 bases at V and 5 bases at J, with 10 bases between the two ends. CDR3 DNA: TGTGCCAGCAGCTTAACTAGCAATCACGAGCAGTACGTC. Translated: CASSLTSNHEQYV.

The chain uses TRBV6-5 and TRBJ2-1; D is unclear. The CDR3 totals 14 residues. Germline V gene sequence: CDR1 MNHEY, CDR2 SVGAGI. The ends were cut back, 6 bases at V and 5 bases at J, with 14 bases in the middle. The CDR3 loop reads CASSEDPPDNEQFF. Here the CDR3 DNA reads TGTGCCAGCAGCGAGGATCCCCCCGACAATGAGCAGTTCTTC.